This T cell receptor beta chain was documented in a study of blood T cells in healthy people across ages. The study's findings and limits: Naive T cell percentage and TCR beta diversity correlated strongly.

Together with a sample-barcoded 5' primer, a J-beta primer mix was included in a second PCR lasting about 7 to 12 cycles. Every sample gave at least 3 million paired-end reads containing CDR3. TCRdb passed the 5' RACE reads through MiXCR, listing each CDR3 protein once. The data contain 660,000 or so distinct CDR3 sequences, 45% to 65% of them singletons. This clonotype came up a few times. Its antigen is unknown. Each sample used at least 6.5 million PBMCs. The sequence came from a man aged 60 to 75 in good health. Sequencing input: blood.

In nucleotides, the CDR3 is TGCGCCAGCTTCCTAGGACAGGGCCCCTACGAGCAGTACTTC. Protein sequence: CASFLGQGPYEQYF. This chain connects TRBV5-1 to TRBJ2-7; 8 nucleotides align to TRBD1. The CDR3 has 14 amino acids. Germline assignment: CDR1 SGHRS and CDR2 YFSETQ. V was pared by 7 bases and J by 2 bases, with 8 bases of the junction left unmatched.